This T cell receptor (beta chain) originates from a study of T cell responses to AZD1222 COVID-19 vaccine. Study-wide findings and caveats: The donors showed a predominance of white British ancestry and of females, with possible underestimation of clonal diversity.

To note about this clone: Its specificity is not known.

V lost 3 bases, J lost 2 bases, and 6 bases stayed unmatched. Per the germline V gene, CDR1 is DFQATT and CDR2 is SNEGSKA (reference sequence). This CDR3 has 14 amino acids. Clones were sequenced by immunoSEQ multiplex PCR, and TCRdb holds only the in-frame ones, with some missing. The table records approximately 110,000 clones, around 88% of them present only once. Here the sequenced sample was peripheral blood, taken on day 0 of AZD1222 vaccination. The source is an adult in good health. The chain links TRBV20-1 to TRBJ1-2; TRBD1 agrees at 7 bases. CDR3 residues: CSASTGQQNYGYTF. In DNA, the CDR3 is TGCAGTGCTAGTACGGGACAGCAAAACTATGGCTACACCTTC.